The 3 T cell receptor beta chains listed next were all sequenced from one sample in a study of Graves' ophthalmopathy and Graves' hyperthyroidism. Amplification from RNA transcripts yielded the TCR beta CDR3 regions. RT-PCR was first run with HTBI primers, then multiplex PCR in a second round. TCRdb passed the multiplex PCR reads through MiXCR, listing each CDR3 protein once. The sample has hundreds of thousands of distinct CDR3 sequences; 22% are singletons. The specimen sequenced was peripheral blood. These TCRs come from a woman aged 18-29 years with stable Graves' hyperthyroidism. Some clones in this sample may be carry-over from other donors' samples.

This clonotype was counted at least ten times. This chain uses TRBV30 with TRBJ1-2, with D perhaps TRBD1 (6 bases). The CDR3 extends over 16 amino acids. Germline V gives CDR1 GTSNPN, CDR2 SVGIG (reference sequence). Trimming shortened V by 3 bases and J by 5 bases, and 22 bases separated the two germline ends. CDR3 DNA sequence: TGTGCCTGGAGAAGTGACAGGTGGAGAATGGGGTATGGCTACACCTTC. It translates to CAWRSDRWRMGYGYTF.

Many counts were recorded for this clonotype. The rearrangement joins TRBV6-5 to TRBJ1-2; D is uncertain. Deletions cut 7 bases from V and 0 bases from J, with 18 bases between. Germline-derived CDR1 and CDR2 are MNHEY and SVGAGI. This CDR3 comprises 16 residues. CDR3 protein: CASISSQRSPNYGYTF. Written as DNA, the CDR3 is TGTGCCAGCATATCCTCCCAGCGATCCCCTAACTATGGCTACACCTTC.

Ten or more counts support this clonotype. As DNA, the CDR3 is TGTGCCAGCGACAGGGGAACCCACTCTGGAAACACCATATATTTT. This translates into CASDRGTHSGNTIYF. The V call is TRBV2, the J call TRBJ1-3; 8 nucleotides align to TRBD1. Germline assignment: CDR1 SNHLY and CDR2 FYNNEI. This CDR3 region has 15 residues. The V gene end was trimmed by 8 bases and the J gene end by 0 bases; junction bases not matched to a gene: 6.